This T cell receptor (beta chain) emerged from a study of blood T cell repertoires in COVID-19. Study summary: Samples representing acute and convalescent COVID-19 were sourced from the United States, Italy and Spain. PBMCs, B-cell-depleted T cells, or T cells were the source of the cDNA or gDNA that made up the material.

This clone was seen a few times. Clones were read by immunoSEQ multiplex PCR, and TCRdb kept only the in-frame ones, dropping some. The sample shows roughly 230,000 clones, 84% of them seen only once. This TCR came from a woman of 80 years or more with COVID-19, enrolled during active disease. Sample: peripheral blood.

The CDR3 region has the DNA TGTGCCAGCAGCTTAGCAACGTCAGTCTATAATTCACCCCTCCACTTT. It is translated as CASSLATSVYNSPLHF. The chain has TRBV7-9 and TRBJ1-6; no clear D. V was trimmed by 0 bases and J by 3 bases, leaving 9 bases between them. Germline CDR1 and CDR2: SEHNR and FQNEAQ (reference sequence). The CDR3 length is 16 residues.